These 20 T cell receptor beta chains came from one sample sequenced in a study of OX40 agonist ivuxolimab in advanced cancers. The data were produced by immunoSEQ multiplex PCR, yet TCRdb's version contains in-frame clones alone and is incomplete. The data show some 65,000 clones, with 80% to 90% seen just once and 12% held by the top ten. The sample was CD4+ or CD8+ T cells sorted from blood, taken in a trial of the OX40 agonist ivuxolimab. These TCRs come from an adult with an advanced solid tumor such as melanoma, head and neck, liver or kidney cancer.

This clone was seen more than once but under ten times. The gene calls are TRBV2 and TRBJ2-7; the match to TRBD1 covers 8 bases. The J segment lost 5 bases and the V segment lost 0 bases, leaving 6 bases of the junction unmatched. The germline V gene encodes CDR1 SNHLY and CDR2 FYNNEI. The CDR3 contains 15 residues. The CDR3, as DNA: TGTGCCAGCAGTGAAGCGGCCAGGGGGCGACACGAGCAGTACTTC. This sequence encodes CASSEAARGRHEQYF.

CDR3 in amino acids: CSVGAATGELFF. As DNA, the CDR3 is TGCAGCGTTGGAGCTGCTACCGGGGAGCTGTTTTTT. The chain has TRBV29-1 and TRBJ2-2; no definite D call. Germline CDR1 and CDR2: SQVTM and ANQGSEA. The CDR3 covers 12 residues. V was pared by 4 bases and J by 5 bases, with 8 bases between.

The chain carries TRBV5-1 and TRBJ2-3; D is uncertain. Germline-derived CDR1 and CDR2 are SGHRS and YFSETQ. Trimming stripped 0 bases from V and 2 bases from J, with 4 bases between. CDR3 length: 13 residues. Here the CDR3 reads CASSLVPTDTQYF. The CDR3 coding sequence is TGCGCCAGCAGCTTGGTCCCCACAGATACGCAGTATTTT.

This chain connects TRBV27 to TRBJ2-1; 9 positions agree with TRBD1. The V gene's germline CDR1 is MNHEY and CDR2 SMNVEV (reference sequence). V was clipped by 5 bases and J by 9 bases; unmatched bases: 8. The CDR3 is 14 residues long. CDR3 loop: CASSAPGQGTEQFF. DNA of the CDR3: TGTGCCAGCAGTGCTCCCGGACAGGGGACTGAGCAGTTCTTC.

The chain carries TRBV7-9 and TRBJ1-1; a possible D gene is TRBD1 (5 bases). Germline-derived CDR1 and CDR2 are SEHNR and FQNEAQ (reference sequence). The CDR3 is 15 amino acids. V gave up 0 bases and J gave up 3 bases, with 11 bases separating them. The DNA of the CDR3 is TGTGCCAGCAGCTTAGCGCGGGGGAGGGACACTGAAGCTTTCTTT. Its protein product is CASSLARGRDTEAFF.

The chain joins TRBV28 to TRBJ2-7; possible D gene TRBD2, 5 bases. Germline assignment: CDR1 MDHEN and CDR2 SYDVKM. The CDR3 is made up of 15 amino acids. With 3 bases removed from V and 0 bases from J, the gap between germline ends came to 12 bases. CDR3 coding DNA: TGTGCCAGCAGTTTTCTAGCCGGGGACTCCTACGAGCAGTACTTC. This codes for CASSFLAGDSYEQYF.

The V call is TRBV19, the J call TRBJ1-5, with D uncertain. CDR1 is LNHDA and CDR2 is SQIVND in the germline V gene (reference sequence). V lost 7 bases to trimming and J lost 5 bases, with 18 bases between them. The length of the CDR3 is 15 residues. Here the CDR3 reads CASTVVGLGDQPQHF. CDR3 nucleotides: TGTGCCAGTACGGTCGTGGGCCTTGGGGATCAGCCCCAGCATTTT.

This rearrangement joins TRBV6-1 to TRBJ2-5, with D tentatively TRBD1 or TRBD2 (6 bases each). Germline V CDR1 and CDR2: MNHNS, SASEGT. The CDR3 extends over 15 amino acids. V was clipped by 1 base and J by 1 base, with 10 bases between them. The CDR3, as DNA: TGTGCCAGCAGTGAAGGGGGGGCGGTCCAAGAGACCCAGTACTTC. Translation: CASSEGGAVQETQYF.

The chain uses TRBV7-9 and TRBJ2-7; TRBD2 is a possible D gene (6 bases). Germline CDR1 is SEHNR and CDR2 is FQNEAQ (reference sequence). V gave up 4 bases and J gave up 2 bases, with 15 bases separating them. CDR3 length: 15 residues. The CDR3 reads CASSSRDSWTYEQYF. The CDR3 DNA follows: TGTGCCAGCAGCTCCCGGGACTCTTGGACCTACGAGCAGTACTTC.

The genes are TRBV2 and TRBJ2-7, with a possible D match to TRBD2 (6 bases). CDR1 SNHLY and CDR2 FYNNEI come from the germline V gene. V lost 3 bases, J lost 1 base, and 10 bases lay in between. CDR3 size: 14 residues. CDR3 amino acids: CASSDISGSYEQYF. CDR3 nucleotides: TGTGCCAGCAGTGATATTAGCGGATCCTACGAGCAGTACTTC.

CDR3 coding DNA: TGCGCCAGCAGCGGGGGACAGGGGGCCACTGGCTACACCTTC. Encoded protein: CASSGGQGATGYTF. This chain joins TRBV5-1 and TRBJ1-2; TRBD1 agrees at 12 bases. Germline V CDR1 and CDR2: SGHRS, YFSETQ. Trimming at V came to 4 bases and at J to 7 bases, leaving 5 bases not matched to a gene. The CDR3 runs to 14 residues.

This chain uses TRBV27 with TRBJ2-1; D is perhaps TRBD2 (6 bases). Germline CDR1 is MNHEY and CDR2 is SMNVEV (reference sequence). The CDR3 totals 12 residues. V was clipped by 6 bases and J by 9 bases, with 12 bases between them. The CDR3 here is CASSPPGGEQFF. The CDR3 nucleotides are TGTGCCAGCAGCCCGCCCGGGGGTGAGCAGTTCTTC.

The chain uses TRBV9 and TRBJ2-1; TRBD1 or TRBD2 may be the D gene (5 bases each). CDR1 and CDR2 (germline): SGDLS, YYNGEE. The CDR3 is 16 amino acids. The V end lost 0 bases, the J end lost 3 bases, and 13 bases lay between the germline ends. CDR3 amino acids: CASSVVEGLGYNEQFF. CDR3 DNA: TGTGCCAGCAGCGTAGTAGAGGGGCTGGGCTACAATGAGCAGTTCTTC.

This clone came up once. This chain connects TRBV27 to TRBJ1-5; TRBD1 agrees at 9 bases. Germline-derived CDR1 and CDR2 are MNHEY and SMNVEV (reference sequence). The J segment lost 8 bases and the V segment lost 4 bases, leaving 6 bases of the junction unmatched. The CDR3 sequence is 14 residues long. CDR3 coding DNA: TGTGCCAGCAGTTGGGGACAGGGTGTTGAGCCCCAGCATTTT. This translates into CASSWGQGVEPQHF.

V usage is TRBV6-1 and J usage is TRBJ2-7; 8 nucleotides match TRBD1. Per germline, CDR1 MNHNS and CDR2 SASEGT. The CDR3 runs 13 residues. J lost 2 bases, V lost 10 bases, and 7 bases had no gene match. This CDR3 reads CAIADRVPYEQYF. Here the CDR3 DNA reads TGTGCCATCGCGGACAGGGTCCCCTACGAGCAGTACTTC.

This clone has more than one count but fewer than ten. This chain joins TRBV4-2 and TRBJ2-1; D may correspond to TRBD1 or TRBD2 (6 bases each). This CDR3 is built from 13 residues. Trimming removed 8 bases from V and 8 bases from J, with 16 bases in between. Germline V gene sequence: CDR1 LGHNA, CDR2 YNFKEQ. CDR3 nucleotide sequence: TGTGCCAGCTCCTGGGGGGCTAGTGATGAGCAGTTCTTC. Translation gives CASSWGASDEQFF.

This sequence joins TRBV4-1 and TRBJ1-4, with 8 nucleotides matching TRBD1. The CDR3 loop spans 16 amino acids. After removal of 1 base from V and 2 bases from J, the junction contained 3 bases not matched to a gene. CDR1 and CDR2 from the germline V gene are MGHRA and YSYEKL. The CDR3 is CASSQARTGTNEKLFF. The CDR3 bases are TGCGCCAGCAGCCAAGCCCGGACAGGGACTAATGAAAAACTGTTTTTT.

This chain joins TRBV27 and TRBJ2-3, with TRBD1 matching over 8 bases. CDR1 and CDR2 (germline): MNHEY, SMNVEV (reference sequence). The CDR3 is made up of 14 amino acids. J was trimmed by 2 bases and V by 4 bases; bases with no gene match: 2. The CDR3 spells CASSYQGATDTQYF. CDR3 nucleotide sequence: TGTGCCAGCAGTTATCAGGGGGCCACAGATACGCAGTATTTT.

J is TRBJ2-5 and V is TRBV27, with 9 bases aligning to TRBD1. Germline lookup yields CDR1 MNHEY and CDR2 SMNVEV (reference sequence). The CDR3 has 14 residues. Trimming cost V 5 bases and J 7 bases; bases outside gene matches: 8. The CDR3 is CASSAGDRAGTQYF. Written as DNA, the CDR3 is TGTGCCAGCAGTGCGGGGGACAGGGCGGGGACCCAGTACTTC.

V is TRBV4-3 and J is TRBJ2-6; D uncertain. Germline CDR1 LGHNA, CDR2 YSLEER. The V and J ends lost 3 bases and 1 base respectively, with 4 bases between them. The CDR3 is 14 amino acids. CDR3 loop: CASSHTSGANVLTF. In DNA form, the CDR3 reads TGCGCCAGCAGCCACACATCTGGGGCCAACGTCCTGACTTTC.